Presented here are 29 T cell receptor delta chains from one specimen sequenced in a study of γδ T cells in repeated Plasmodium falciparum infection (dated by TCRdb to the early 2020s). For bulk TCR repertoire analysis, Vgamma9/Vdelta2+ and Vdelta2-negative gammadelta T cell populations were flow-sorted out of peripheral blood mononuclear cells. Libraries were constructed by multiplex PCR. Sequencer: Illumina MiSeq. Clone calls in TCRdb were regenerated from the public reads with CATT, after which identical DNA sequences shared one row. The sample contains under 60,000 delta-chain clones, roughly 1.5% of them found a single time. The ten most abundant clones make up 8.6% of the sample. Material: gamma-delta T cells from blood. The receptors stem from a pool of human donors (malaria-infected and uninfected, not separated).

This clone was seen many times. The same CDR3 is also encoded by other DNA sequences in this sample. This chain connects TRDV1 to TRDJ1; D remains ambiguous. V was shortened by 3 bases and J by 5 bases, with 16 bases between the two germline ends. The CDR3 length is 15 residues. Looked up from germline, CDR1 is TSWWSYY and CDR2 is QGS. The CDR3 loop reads CALGDPIPGTDKLIF. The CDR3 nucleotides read TGTGCTCTTGGGGATCCAATTCCCGGCACAGATAAACTCATCTTT.

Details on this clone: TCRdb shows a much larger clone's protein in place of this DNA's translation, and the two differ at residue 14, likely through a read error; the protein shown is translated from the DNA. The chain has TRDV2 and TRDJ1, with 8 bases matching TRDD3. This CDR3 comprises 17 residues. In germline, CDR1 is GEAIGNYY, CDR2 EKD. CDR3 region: CACDTVHRDTRTDRLIF. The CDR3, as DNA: TGTGCCTGTGACACCGTTCATAGGGATACGCGAACCGATAGACTCATCTTT.

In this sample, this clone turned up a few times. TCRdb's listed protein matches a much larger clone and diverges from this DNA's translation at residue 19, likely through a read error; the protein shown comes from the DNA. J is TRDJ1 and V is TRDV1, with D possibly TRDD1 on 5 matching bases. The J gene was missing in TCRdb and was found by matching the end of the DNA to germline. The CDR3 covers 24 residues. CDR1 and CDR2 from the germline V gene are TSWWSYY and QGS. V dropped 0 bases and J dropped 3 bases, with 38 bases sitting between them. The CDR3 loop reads CALGELGYVDSKLGAGRDADKLIF. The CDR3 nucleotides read TGTGCTCTTGGGGAACTGGGTTACGTTGATAGTAAACTCGGGGCCGGACGTGACGCCGATAAACTCATCTTT.

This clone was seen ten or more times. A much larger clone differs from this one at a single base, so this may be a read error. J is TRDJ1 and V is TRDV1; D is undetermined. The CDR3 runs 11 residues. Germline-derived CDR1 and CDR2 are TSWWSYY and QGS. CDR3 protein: CALASLDNLIF. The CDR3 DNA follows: TGTGCTCTTGCTAGTCTCGATAATCTCATCTTT.

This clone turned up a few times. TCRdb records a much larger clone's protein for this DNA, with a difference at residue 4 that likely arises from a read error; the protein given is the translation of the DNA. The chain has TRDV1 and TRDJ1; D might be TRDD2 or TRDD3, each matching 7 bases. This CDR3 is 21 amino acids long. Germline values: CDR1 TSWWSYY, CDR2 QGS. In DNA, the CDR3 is TGTGCTCTTGCGGAATGTCCCGGACTTCCTAGAGCTGCTGGGGGGACCGATAAACTCATCTTT. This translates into CALAECPGLPRAAGGTDKLIF.

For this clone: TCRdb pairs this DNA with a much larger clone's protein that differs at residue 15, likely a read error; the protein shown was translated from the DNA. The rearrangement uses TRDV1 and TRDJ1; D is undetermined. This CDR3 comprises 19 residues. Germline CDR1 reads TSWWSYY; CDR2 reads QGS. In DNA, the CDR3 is TGTGCTCTTGGGGAACTAAGACCAGCCCGACCCTTGTACACCGGTAAACTCATCTTT. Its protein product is CALGELRPARPLYTGKLIF.

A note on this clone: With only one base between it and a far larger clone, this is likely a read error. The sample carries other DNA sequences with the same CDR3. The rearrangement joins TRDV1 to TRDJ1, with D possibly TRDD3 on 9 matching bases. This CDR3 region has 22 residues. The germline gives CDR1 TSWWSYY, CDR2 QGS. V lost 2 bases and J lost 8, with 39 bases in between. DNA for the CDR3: TGTGCTCTTGGGGAATTTACGCGTCTTCCTACTTATTGGGGGATAACAGGCGACAAACTCATCTTT. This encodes CALGEFTRLPTYWGITGDKLIF.

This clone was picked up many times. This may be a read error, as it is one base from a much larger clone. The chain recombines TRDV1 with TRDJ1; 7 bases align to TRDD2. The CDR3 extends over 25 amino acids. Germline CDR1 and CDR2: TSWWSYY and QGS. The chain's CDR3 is CALGDLRPIPTRMGRAYNSTNKLIF. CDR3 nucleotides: TGTGCTCTTGGGGACTTAAGGCCCATTCCTACGAGAATGGGGAGGGCTTATAACTCCACCAATAAACTCATCTTT.

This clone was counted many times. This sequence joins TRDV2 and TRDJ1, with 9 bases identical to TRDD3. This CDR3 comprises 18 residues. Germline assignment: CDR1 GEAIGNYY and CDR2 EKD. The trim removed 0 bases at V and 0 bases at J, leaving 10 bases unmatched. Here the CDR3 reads CACDTFPQGDTYTDKLIF. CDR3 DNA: TGTGCCTGTGACACCTTCCCGCAGGGGGATACTTACACCGATAAACTCATCTTT.

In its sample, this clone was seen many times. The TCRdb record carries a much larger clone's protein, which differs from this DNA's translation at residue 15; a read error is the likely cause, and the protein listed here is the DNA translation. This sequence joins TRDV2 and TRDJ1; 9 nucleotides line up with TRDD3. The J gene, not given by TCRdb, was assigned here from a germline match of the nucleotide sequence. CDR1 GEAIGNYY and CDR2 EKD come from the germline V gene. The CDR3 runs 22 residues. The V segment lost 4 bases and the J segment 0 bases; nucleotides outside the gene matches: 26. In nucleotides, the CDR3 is TGTGCCTGTGATAAACGCCCTCGTCGGGGGGATACCCCAAACTTGTACACCGATAAACTCATCTTT. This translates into CACDKRPRRGDTPNLYTDKLIF.

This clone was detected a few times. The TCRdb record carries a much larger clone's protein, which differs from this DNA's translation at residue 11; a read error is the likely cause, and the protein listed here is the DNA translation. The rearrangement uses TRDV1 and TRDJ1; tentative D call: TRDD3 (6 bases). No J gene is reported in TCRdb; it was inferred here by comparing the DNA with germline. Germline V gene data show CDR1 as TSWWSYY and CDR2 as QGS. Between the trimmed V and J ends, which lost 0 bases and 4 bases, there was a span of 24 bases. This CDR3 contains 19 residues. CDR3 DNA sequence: TGTGCTCTTGGGGAACTTCCTCACAACTGGGAGATATGCAACGATAAACTCATCTTT. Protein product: CALGELPHNWEICNDKLIF.

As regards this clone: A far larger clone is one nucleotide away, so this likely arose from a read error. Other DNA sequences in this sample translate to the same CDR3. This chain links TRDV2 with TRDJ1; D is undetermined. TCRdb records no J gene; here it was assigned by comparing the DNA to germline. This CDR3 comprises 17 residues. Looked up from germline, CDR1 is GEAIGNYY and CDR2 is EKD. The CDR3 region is CACDTVGQPDHTDKLIF. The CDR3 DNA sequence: TGTGCCTGTGACACCGTGGGACAGCCAGACCACACCGACAAACTCATCTTT.

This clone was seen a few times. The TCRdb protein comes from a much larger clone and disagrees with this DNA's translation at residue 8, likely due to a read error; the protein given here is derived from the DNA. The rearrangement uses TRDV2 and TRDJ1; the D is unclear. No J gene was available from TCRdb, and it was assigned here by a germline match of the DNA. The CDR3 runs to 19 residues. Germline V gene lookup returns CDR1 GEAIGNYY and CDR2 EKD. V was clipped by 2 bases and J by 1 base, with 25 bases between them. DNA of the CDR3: TGTGCCTGTGACATCGTACTGAGGGACGGCTCGGGAGTCACCGATAAACTCATCTTT. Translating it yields CACDIVLRDGSGVTDKLIF.

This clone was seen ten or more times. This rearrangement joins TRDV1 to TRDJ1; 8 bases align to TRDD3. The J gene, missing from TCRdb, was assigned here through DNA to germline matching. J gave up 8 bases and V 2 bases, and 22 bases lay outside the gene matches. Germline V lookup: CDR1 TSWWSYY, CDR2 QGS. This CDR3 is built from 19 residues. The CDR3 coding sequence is TGTGCTCTTGGGGAATTAAGTTCCTTCCCGATGATGCTGGGGGACAAACTCATCTTT. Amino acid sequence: CALGELSSFPMMLGDKLIF.

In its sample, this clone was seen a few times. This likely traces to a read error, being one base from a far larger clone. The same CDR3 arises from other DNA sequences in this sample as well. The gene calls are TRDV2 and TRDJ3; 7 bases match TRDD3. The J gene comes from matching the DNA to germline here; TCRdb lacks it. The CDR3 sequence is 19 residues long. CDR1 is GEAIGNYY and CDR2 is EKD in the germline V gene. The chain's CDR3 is CACDTAGGPRSWDTRQMFF. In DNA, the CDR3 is TGTGCCTGTGACACCGCTGGGGGCCCTCGATCCTGGGACACCAGACAGATGTTTTTC.

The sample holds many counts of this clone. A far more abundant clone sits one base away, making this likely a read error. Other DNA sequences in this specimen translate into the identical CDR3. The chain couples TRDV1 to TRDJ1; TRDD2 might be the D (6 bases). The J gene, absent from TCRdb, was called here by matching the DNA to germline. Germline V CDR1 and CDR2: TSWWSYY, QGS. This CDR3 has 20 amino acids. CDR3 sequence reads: CALGEPPPTKRGLYTDKLIF. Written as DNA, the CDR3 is TGTGCCCTTGGGGAACCTCCTCCTACGAAGAGGGGTCTGTACACCGATAAACTCATCTTT.

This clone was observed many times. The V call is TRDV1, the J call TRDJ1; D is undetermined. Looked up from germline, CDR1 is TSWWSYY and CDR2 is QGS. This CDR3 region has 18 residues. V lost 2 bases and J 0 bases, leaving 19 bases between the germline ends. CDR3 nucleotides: TGTGCTCTTGGGGAAGCTTCGAGGGAGGCCAAGTACACCGATAAACTCATCTTT. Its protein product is CALGEASREAKYTDKLIF.

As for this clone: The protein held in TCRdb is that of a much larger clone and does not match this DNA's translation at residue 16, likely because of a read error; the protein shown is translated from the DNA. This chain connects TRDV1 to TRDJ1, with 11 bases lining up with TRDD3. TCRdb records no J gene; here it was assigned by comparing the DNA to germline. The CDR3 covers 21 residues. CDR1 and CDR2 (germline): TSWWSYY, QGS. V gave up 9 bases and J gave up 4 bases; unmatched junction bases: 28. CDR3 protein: CALRRLIWGIQGGQYIDKLIF. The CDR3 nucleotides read TGTGCTCTCCGCCGTCTAATCTGGGGGATACAGGGAGGCCAGTACATCGATAAACTCATCTTT.

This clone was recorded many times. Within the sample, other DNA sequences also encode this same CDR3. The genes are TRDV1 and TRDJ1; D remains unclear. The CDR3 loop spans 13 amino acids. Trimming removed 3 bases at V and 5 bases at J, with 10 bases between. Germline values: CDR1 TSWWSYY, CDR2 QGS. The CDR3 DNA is TGTGCTCTTGGGGAGGGAAGCAGGGATAAACTCATCTTT. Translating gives CALGEGSRDKLIF.

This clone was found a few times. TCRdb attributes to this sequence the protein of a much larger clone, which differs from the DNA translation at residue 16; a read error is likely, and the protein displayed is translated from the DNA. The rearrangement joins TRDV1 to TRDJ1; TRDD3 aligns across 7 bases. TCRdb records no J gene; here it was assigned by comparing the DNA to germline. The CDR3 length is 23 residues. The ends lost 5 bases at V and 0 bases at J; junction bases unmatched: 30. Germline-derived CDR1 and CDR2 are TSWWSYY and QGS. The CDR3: CALGSHPPPLGLGICKHTDKLIF. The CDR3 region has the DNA TGTGCTCTTGGGTCACATCCTCCCCCCCTGGGCTTGGGGATATGCAAACACACCGATAAACTCATCTTT.

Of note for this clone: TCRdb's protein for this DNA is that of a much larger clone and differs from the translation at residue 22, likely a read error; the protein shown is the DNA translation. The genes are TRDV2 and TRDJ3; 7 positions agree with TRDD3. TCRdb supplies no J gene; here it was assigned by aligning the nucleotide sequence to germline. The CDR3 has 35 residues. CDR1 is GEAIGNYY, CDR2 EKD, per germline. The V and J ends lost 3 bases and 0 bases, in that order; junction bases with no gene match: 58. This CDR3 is CACDPPRLCHGKEYTLARILGVQSISSWDTRQMFF. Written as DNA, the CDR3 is TGTGCCTGTGACCCCCCGCGGTTGTGCCACGGCAAAGAATACACCTTGGCCAGGATTCTGGGGGTTCAATCCATTAGCTCCTGGGACACCCGACAGATGTTTTTC.

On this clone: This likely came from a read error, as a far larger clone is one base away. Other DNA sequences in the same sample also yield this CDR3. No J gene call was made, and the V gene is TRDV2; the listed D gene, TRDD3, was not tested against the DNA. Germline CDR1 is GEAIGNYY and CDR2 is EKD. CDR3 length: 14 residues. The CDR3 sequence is CACDPLEGADKLIF. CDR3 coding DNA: TGTGCCTGTGATCCCCTAGAGGGGGCCGATAAGCTCATCTTT.

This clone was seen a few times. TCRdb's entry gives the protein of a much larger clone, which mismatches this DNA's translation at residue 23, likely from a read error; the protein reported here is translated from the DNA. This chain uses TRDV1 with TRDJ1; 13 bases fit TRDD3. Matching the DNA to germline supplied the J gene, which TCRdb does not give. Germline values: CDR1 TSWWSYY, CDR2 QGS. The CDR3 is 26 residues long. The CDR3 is CALGESDFLIPPNWGIRGPYTDELIF. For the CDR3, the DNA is TGTGCTCTTGGGGAATCAGACTTCCTCATCCCTCCGAACTGGGGGATACGCGGCCCATACACCGATGAACTCATCTTT.

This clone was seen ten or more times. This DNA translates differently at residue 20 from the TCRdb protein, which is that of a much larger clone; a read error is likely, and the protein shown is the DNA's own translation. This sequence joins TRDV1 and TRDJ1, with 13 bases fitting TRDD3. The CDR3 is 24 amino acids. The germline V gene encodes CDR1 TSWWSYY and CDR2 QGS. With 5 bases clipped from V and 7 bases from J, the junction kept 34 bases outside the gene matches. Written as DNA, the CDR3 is TGTGCTCTTGGGCCCTCGGCCTTCCTAGGCCTATACTGGGGGATACGGTTGCCGGGCAGTAAACTCATCTTT. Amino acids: CALGPSAFLGLYWGIRLPGSKLIF.

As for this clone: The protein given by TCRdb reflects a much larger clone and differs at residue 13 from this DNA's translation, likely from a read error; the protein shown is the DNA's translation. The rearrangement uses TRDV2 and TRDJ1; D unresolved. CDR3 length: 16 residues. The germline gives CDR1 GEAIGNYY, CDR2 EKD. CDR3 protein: CACVSLGTRGPDRLIF. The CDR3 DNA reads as TGTGCCTGTGTGAGTCTAGGTACGAGGGGTCCCGATAGACTCATCTTT.

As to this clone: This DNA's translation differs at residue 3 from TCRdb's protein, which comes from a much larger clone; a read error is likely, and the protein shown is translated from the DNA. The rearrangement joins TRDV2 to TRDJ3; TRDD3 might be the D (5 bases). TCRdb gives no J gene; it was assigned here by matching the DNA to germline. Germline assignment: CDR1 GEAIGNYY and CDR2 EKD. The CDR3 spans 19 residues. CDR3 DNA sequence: TGTGCCCGTGACACGGGTGGGGCCCTTAGCTCCTGGGACACCCGACAGATGTTTTTC. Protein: CARDTGGALSSWDTRQMFF.

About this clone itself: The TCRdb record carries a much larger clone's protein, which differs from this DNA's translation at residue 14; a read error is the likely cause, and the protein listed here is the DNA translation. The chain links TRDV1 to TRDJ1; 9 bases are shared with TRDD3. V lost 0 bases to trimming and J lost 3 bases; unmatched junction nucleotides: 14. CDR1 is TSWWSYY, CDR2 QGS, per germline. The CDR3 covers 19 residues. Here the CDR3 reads CALGELFLLWGINADKLIF. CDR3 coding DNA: TGTGCTCTTGGGGAACTTTTTCTCCTATGGGGGATAAACGCCGATAAACTCATCTTT.

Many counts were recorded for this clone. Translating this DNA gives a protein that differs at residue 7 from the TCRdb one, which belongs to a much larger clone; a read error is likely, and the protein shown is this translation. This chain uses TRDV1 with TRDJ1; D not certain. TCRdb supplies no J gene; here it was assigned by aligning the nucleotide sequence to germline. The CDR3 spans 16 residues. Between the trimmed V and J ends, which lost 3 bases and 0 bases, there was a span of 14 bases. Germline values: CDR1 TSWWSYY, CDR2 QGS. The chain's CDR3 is CALGEEMPSYTDKLIF. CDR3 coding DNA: TGTGCTCTTGGGGAGGAGATGCCCTCGTACACCGATAAACTCATCTTT.

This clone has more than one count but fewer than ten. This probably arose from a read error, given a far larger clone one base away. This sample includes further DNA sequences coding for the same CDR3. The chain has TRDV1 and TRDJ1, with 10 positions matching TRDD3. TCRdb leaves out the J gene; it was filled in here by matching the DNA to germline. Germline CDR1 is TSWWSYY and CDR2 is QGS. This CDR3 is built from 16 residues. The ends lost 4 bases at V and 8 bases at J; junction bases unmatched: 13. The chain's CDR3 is CALGGLPRGGIRKLIF. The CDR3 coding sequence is TGTGCTCTTGGGGGTCTCCCGAGGGGGGGGATACGCAAACTCATCTTT.